This is a list of T cell receptor beta chains from one sample in a study of cytomegalovirus exposure and HLA in healthy donors. Libraries were prepared by immunoSEQ multiplex PCR; TCRdb keeps only in-frame clonotypes and omits some of them. The repertoire includes 160,000 or so clones, less than 90% of them detected once, and roughly 1.9% sits in the top ten. The sample was PBMCs. The source is a man aged 18 to 30 in good health and CMV-seronegative. Each CDR3 is given with its conserved first and last residue. The order of the fields is D gene, V gene, clone size, J gene, CDR3 DNA, CDR3 protein. The D gene is left open where the match is weak. A row's size may be missing; if present it is once, few, many or a size class.

d_gene: .
v_gene: TRBV2
abundance: once
j_gene: TRBJ2-2
CDR3nt: TGTGCCAGCTACAGGACAGAAAACACCGGGGAGCTGTTTTTT
CDR3aa: CASYRTENTGELFF

d_gene: TRBD2
v_gene: TRBV5-1
abundance: .
j_gene: TRBJ2-1
CDR3nt: TGCGCCAGCAGCCGGACTAGCGGGAGTTTCGGCAATGAGCAGTTCTTC
CDR3aa: CASSRTSGSFGNEQFF

d_gene: .
v_gene: TRBV5-1
abundance: .
j_gene: TRBJ2-5
CDR3nt: TGCGCCAGCAGCTTGTGGCTAGCGCCGTGGGGGGAGCAGTACTTC
CDR3aa: CASSLWLAPWGEQYF

d_gene: .
v_gene: TRBV6-5
abundance: few
j_gene: TRBJ1-4
CDR3nt: TGTGCCAGCGGGAGGGAAAAACTGTTTTTT
CDR3aa: CASGREKLFF

d_gene: .
v_gene: TRBV27
abundance: .
j_gene: TRBJ1-2
CDR3nt: TGTGCCAGCAGTCCCTCGACAGTTTACTATGGCTACACCTTC
CDR3aa: CASSPSTVYYGYTF

d_gene: .
v_gene: TRBV28
abundance: .
j_gene: TRBJ2-7
CDR3nt: TGTGCCAGCAGTCCTGGACAGAACCCCTACGAGCAGTACTTC
CDR3aa: CASSPGQNPYEQYF

d_gene: .
v_gene: TRBV6-5
abundance: .
j_gene: TRBJ1-5
CDR3nt: TGTGCCAGCACCGAACAGCCCGGGGGGGATCAGCCCCAGCATTTT
CDR3aa: CASTEQPGGDQPQHF

d_gene: TRBD2
v_gene: TRBV7-9
abundance: .
j_gene: TRBJ2-5
CDR3nt: TGTGCCAGCAGCTTTTCCGGGACTAGCCAAGAGACCCAGTACTTC
CDR3aa: CASSFSGTSQETQYF

d_gene: .
v_gene: TRBV9
abundance: .
j_gene: TRBJ2-1
CDR3nt: TGTGCCAGCAGCTCCTCGGGGTCTTCCTACAATGAGCAGTTCTTC
CDR3aa: CASSSSGSSYNEQFF

d_gene: TRBD2
v_gene: TRBV5-1
abundance: once
j_gene: TRBJ2-1
CDR3nt: TGCGCCAGCAGCTTAAGGGGACTAGCGGGTTCCCCCACCTCCTACAATGAGCAGTTCTTC
CDR3aa: CASSLRGLAGSPTSYNEQFF

d_gene: TRBD1
v_gene: TRBV10-3
abundance: .
j_gene: TRBJ2-6
CDR3nt: TGTGCCGCCTACGGAGGGGACAGGAGCTCTGGGGCCAACGTCCTGACTTTC
CDR3aa: CAAYGGDRSSGANVLTF

d_gene: TRBD1
v_gene: TRBV6-4
abundance: once
j_gene: TRBJ2-5
CDR3nt: TGTGCCAGCAGTGACTCGCGGCGCGGGACAGGGGGCCGCGGGAGCAGAAGAGAGACCCAGTACTTC
CDR3aa: CASSDSRRGTGGRGSRRETQYF

d_gene: .
v_gene: TRBV6-4
abundance: .
j_gene: TRBJ1-2
CDR3nt: TGTGCCAGCAGCCCGAGCCAGGGCGCAAACTATGGCTACACCTTC
CDR3aa: CASSPSQGANYGYTF

d_gene: TRBD2
v_gene: TRBV18
abundance: few
j_gene: TRBJ2-5
CDR3nt: TGTGCCAGCTCGCCCGAGACTAGCGGCTCTGGGGAGACCCAGTACTTC
CDR3aa: CASSPETSGSGETQYF

d_gene: TRBD2
v_gene: TRBV9
abundance: .
j_gene: TRBJ2-5
CDR3nt: TGTGCCAGCAGCCCCGGGACTATCCCCGCGGGAGAGACCCAGTACTTC
CDR3aa: CASSPGTIPAGETQYF

d_gene: TRBD1
v_gene: TRBV28
abundance: .
j_gene: TRBJ1-2
CDR3nt: TGTGCCAGCAGTTCTCTCCCGAGGGGGACAGGGGGCGCGGGAGGGTCGGCTCATGGCTACACCTTC
CDR3aa: CASSSLPRGTGGAGGSAHGYTF

d_gene: TRBD2
v_gene: TRBV6-1
abundance: .
j_gene: TRBJ2-5
CDR3nt: TGTGCCAGCAGTGAAGGAGGAGCGGGGGTGGGAGAGACCCAGTACTTC
CDR3aa: CASSEGGAGVGETQYF

d_gene: .
v_gene: TRBV19
abundance: .
j_gene: TRBJ2-7
CDR3nt: TGTGCCAGTAGTAGTCTGACAGCCCCCTACGAGCAGTACTTC
CDR3aa: CASSSLTAPYEQYF

d_gene: TRBD1
v_gene: TRBV5-6
abundance: .
j_gene: TRBJ2-4
CDR3nt: TGTGCCAGCAGCTTGGGACAGGGTCGCGCCAAAAACATTCAGTACTTC
CDR3aa: CASSLGQGRAKNIQYF

d_gene: TRBD1
v_gene: TRBV5-1
abundance: .
j_gene: TRBJ1-5
CDR3nt: TGCGCCAGCAGCTTGTCGGGACAGGGTTTTCAGCCCCAGCATTTT
CDR3aa: CASSLSGQGFQPQHF

d_gene: .
v_gene: TRBV28
abundance: .
j_gene: TRBJ2-2
CDR3nt: TGTGCCAGCAGTCCCGGACTAGGGGAGCTGTTTTTT
CDR3aa: CASSPGLGELFF

d_gene: TRBD2
v_gene: TRBV19
abundance: .
j_gene: TRBJ2-6
CDR3nt: TGTGCCAGTAGTATCTACGCGGGAGGGCCCAGCTCTGGGGCCAACGTCCTGACTTTC
CDR3aa: CASSIYAGGPSSGANVLTF

d_gene: TRBD2
v_gene: TRBV18
abundance: .
j_gene: TRBJ2-7
CDR3nt: TGTGCCAGCTCACCACCGAGGTCTAGCGGGAGGAGTTACGAGCAGTACTTC
CDR3aa: CASSPPRSSGRSYEQYF

d_gene: .
v_gene: TRBV7-9
abundance: .
j_gene: TRBJ2-3
CDR3nt: TGTGCCAGCAGCCCAGGGCAGGGGCAAGATACGCAGTATTTT
CDR3aa: CASSPGQGQDTQYF

d_gene: .
v_gene: TRBV9
abundance: .
j_gene: TRBJ2-1
CDR3nt: TGTGCCAGCAGCGCAAACCAGGATGAGCAGTTCTTC
CDR3aa: CASSANQDEQFF

d_gene: TRBD2
v_gene: TRBV19
abundance: .
j_gene: TRBJ2-1
CDR3nt: TGTGCCAGTAGTATTAGCGGGAGGTCGGCCTACAATGAGCAGTTCTTC
CDR3aa: CASSISGRSAYNEQFF

d_gene: TRBD1
v_gene: TRBV28
abundance: .
j_gene: TRBJ1-5
CDR3nt: TGTGCCAGCCAGGACAGGGTTCCGAATCAGCCCCAGCATTTT
CDR3aa: CASQDRVPNQPQHF

d_gene: .
v_gene: TRBV4-3
abundance: .
j_gene: TRBJ1-5
CDR3nt: TGCGCCAGCAGCCAAGATTACGGGAATCAGCCCCAGCATTTT
CDR3aa: CASSQDYGNQPQHF

d_gene: TRBD1
v_gene: TRBV27
abundance: .
j_gene: TRBJ2-5
CDR3nt: TGTGCCAGCGGTCGACAGGGATCGGGAGAGACCCAGTACTTC
CDR3aa: CASGRQGSGETQYF

d_gene: .
v_gene: TRBV5-4
abundance: .
j_gene: TRBJ2-7
CDR3nt: TGTGCCAGCAGCTTAGACAGACTCTCGGAGCAGTACTTC
CDR3aa: CASSLDRLSEQYF

d_gene: .
v_gene: TRBV19
abundance: .
j_gene: TRBJ2-2
CDR3nt: TGTGCCAGTAGTATCCCCAGATACACCGGGGAGCTGTTTTTT
CDR3aa: CASSIPRYTGELFF

d_gene: .
v_gene: TRBV5-1
abundance: .
j_gene: TRBJ1-1
CDR3nt: TGCGCCAGCAGCTTGGAAGACAGGAACACTGAAGCTTTCTTT
CDR3aa: CASSLEDRNTEAFF

d_gene: TRBD2
v_gene: TRBV5-1
abundance: .
j_gene: TRBJ2-1
CDR3nt: TGCGCCAGCAGCCCTAGCGGAGCCTACAATGAGCAGTTCTTC
CDR3aa: CASSPSGAYNEQFF

d_gene: TRBD1
v_gene: TRBV10-3
abundance: once
j_gene: TRBJ1-1
CDR3nt: TGTGCCGTCGGGACAGCTGGGACTGAAGCTTTCTTT
CDR3aa: CAVGTAGTEAFF

d_gene: .
v_gene: TRBV2
abundance: .
j_gene: TRBJ2-7
CDR3nt: TGTGCCAGCAGTCCTACAGCTCTCTCCTACGAGCAGTACTTC
CDR3aa: CASSPTALSYEQYF

d_gene: TRBD1
v_gene: TRBV29-1
abundance: .
j_gene: TRBJ2-3
CDR3nt: TGCAGCGGTGAAGGGGGCTCAGATACGCAGTATTTT
CDR3aa: CSGEGGSDTQYF

d_gene: TRBD2
v_gene: TRBV9
abundance: few
j_gene: TRBJ2-1
CDR3nt: TGTGCCAGCAGCGCCCGGGGGGGAGAGTCGGGCAATGAGCAGTTCTTC
CDR3aa: CASSARGGESGNEQFF

d_gene: TRBD2
v_gene: TRBV5-4
abundance: few
j_gene: TRBJ2-2
CDR3nt: TGTGCCAGCAGCCCCCCTAGCGGGGGGGGAACCGGGGAGCTGTTTTTT
CDR3aa: CASSPPSGGGTGELFF

d_gene: TRBD1
v_gene: TRBV9
abundance: once
j_gene: TRBJ1-1
CDR3nt: TGTGCCAGCGGACAGGGGGACACTGAAGCTTTCTTT
CDR3aa: CASGQGDTEAFF

d_gene: TRBD2
v_gene: TRBV4-1
abundance: .
j_gene: TRBJ2-3
CDR3nt: TGCGCCAGCAGCTCAAGCGGGGTGGATACGCAGTATTTT
CDR3aa: CASSSSGVDTQYF

d_gene: .
v_gene: TRBV5-1
abundance: .
j_gene: TRBJ2-7
CDR3nt: TGCGCCAGCAGCCAAACAGGTTTTTCCTACGAGCAGTACTTC
CDR3aa: CASSQTGFSYEQYF

d_gene: TRBD2
v_gene: TRBV28
abundance: .
j_gene: TRBJ2-1
CDR3nt: TGTGCCAGTCCGGCTAGCGGGAATATAAATGAGCAGTTCTTC
CDR3aa: CASPASGNINEQFF

d_gene: .
v_gene: TRBV19
abundance: .
j_gene: TRBJ2-3
CDR3nt: TGTGCCAGTAGCTACTTCCGCACAGATACGCAGTATTTT
CDR3aa: CASSYFRTDTQYF

d_gene: .
v_gene: TRBV9
abundance: .
j_gene: TRBJ2-3
CDR3nt: TGTGCCAGCAGCGTAGCCGCGAGTAGCACAGATACGCAGTATTTT
CDR3aa: CASSVAASSTDTQYF